The 25 T cell receptor beta chains below were found in one sample sequenced in a study of T cell repertoires in cytomegalovirus infection. Their antigen targets remain unknown. TCRdb re-analysed the reads in MiXCR, keeping a single row per CDR3 protein. The sample shows over 45,000 distinct CDR3 sequences, 20% of them seen only once. The material was CD8+ T cells from cultured PBMCs, obtained from culture after CMV antigen stimulation. The receptors here all came from a human donor in good health (CMV status not recorded). Some clones in this sample may be carry-over from other donors' samples.

The V gene is TRBV7-6, the J gene TRBJ2-7; TRBD2 agrees at 8 bases. Germline loops: CDR1 SGHVS, CDR2 FNYEAQ. The CDR3 runs to 15 residues. V shed 2 bases, J shed 0 bases, and the junction held 3 bases outside the gene matches. The CDR3, as DNA: TGTGCCAGCAGCTTACAAGCGGGGGTCTCCTACGAGCAGTACTTC. Translating it yields CASSLQAGVSYEQYF. The full variable domain, its missing parts supplied by reference TRBV7-6 and TRBJ2-7, is GAGVSQSPRYKVTKRGQDVALRCDPISGHVSLYWYRQALGQGPEFLTYFNYEAQQDKSGLPNDRFSAERPEGSISTLTIQRTEQRDSAMYRCASSLQAGVSYEQYFGPGTRLTVT.

CDR3 residues: CASTVGQENTEAFF. The CDR3 DNA reads TGTGCCAGCACCGTCGGACAGGAGAACACTGAAGCTTTCTTT. The gene calls are TRBV5-5 and TRBJ1-1; 7 bases match TRBD1. The trim removed 6 bases at V and 1 base at J, leaving 6 bases unmatched. The CDR3 is made up of 14 amino acids. CDR1 and CDR2 from the germline V gene are SGHKS and YYEKEE (reference sequence).

The sample holds a few counts of this clonotype. The chain has TRBV4-3 and TRBJ2-7; D gene ambiguous. V shed 1 base and J shed 2 bases, with 9 bases lying between them. There are 14 residues in the CDR3. Germline V lookup: CDR1 LGHNA, CDR2 YSLEER. The chain's CDR3 is CASSQAPGPYEQYF. In nucleotides, the CDR3 is TGCGCCAGCAGCCAAGCCCCAGGACCCTACGAGCAGTACTTC.

The chain uses TRBV11-2 and TRBJ1-5, with D hard to call. The length of the CDR3 is 15 residues. V lost 5 bases, J lost 1 base, and 12 bases lay in between. Germline V CDR1 and CDR2: SGHAT, FQNNGV. The CDR3 protein is CASSRFPGSNQPQHF. The CDR3 region has the DNA TGTGCCAGCAGCCGTTTCCCGGGGAGCAATCAGCCCCAGCATTTT.

This clonotype was found a few times. This chain connects TRBV6-1 to TRBJ1-1; D not certain. Germline CDR1 MNHNS, CDR2 SASEGT. V dropped 1 base and J dropped 3 bases, with 12 bases sitting between them. The CDR3 has 15 residues. The CDR3 is CASSEVFGSDTEAFF. CDR3 bases: TGTGCCAGCAGTGAAGTTTTCGGCTCGGACACTGAAGCTTTCTTT.

This clonotype was counted a few times. The chain uses TRBV7-4 and TRBJ1-2; D uncertain. Trimming removed 3 bases at V and 7 bases at J, with 6 bases between. The CDR3 extends over 11 amino acids. Germline loops: CDR1 SGHVT, CDR2 SQSDAQ. CDR3 bases: TGTGCCAGCAGCTTCAGTAGTGGCTACACCTTC. Its protein product is CASSFSSGYTF.

J is TRBJ2-1 and V is TRBV7-9; either TRBD1 or TRBD2 may supply D (5 bases each). Germline loops: CDR1 SEHNR, CDR2 FQNEAQ (reference sequence). V was trimmed by 1 base and J by 9 bases, leaving 19 bases between them. The CDR3 runs to 16 residues. CDR3 in amino acids: CASSLEGVRAFPEQFF. CDR3 in DNA: TGTGCCAGCAGCTTAGAAGGGGTGCGGGCATTCCCTGAGCAGTTCTTC.

V and J are TRBV7-2 and TRBJ2-7; no firm D call. The germline CDR1 and CDR2 sequences are SGHTA and FQGNSA. Trimming stripped 2 bases from V and 0 bases from J, with 8 bases between. This CDR3 is built from 14 residues. The CDR3 region is CASSLFPDSYEQYF. DNA for the CDR3: TGTGCCAGCAGCTTATTTCCGGACTCCTACGAGCAGTACTTC.

This clonotype was counted only a few times. The J gene is TRBJ2-2, the V gene TRBV11-2; a weak D match, TRBD1 (6 bases). Between the trimmed V and J ends, which lost 5 bases and 1 base, there was a span of 23 bases. In germline, CDR1 is SGHAT, CDR2 FQNNGV. The CDR3 spans 19 residues. CDR3 sequence reads: CASSDQRGTSGGNTGELFF. The CDR3 coding sequence is TGTGCCAGCAGCGACCAAAGGGGGACCAGTGGAGGGAACACCGGGGAGCTGTTTTTT.

The chain couples TRBV20-1 to TRBJ2-3, with TRBD1 identical over 12 bases. V trimming: 3 bases; J trimming: 6 bases; junction bases outside the gene matches: 4. Looked up from germline, CDR1 is DFQATT and CDR2 is SNEGSKA (reference sequence). CDR3 length: 14 amino acids. The CDR3 coding sequence is TGCAGTGCTAGCGGGACAGGGGGCTCGGATACGCAGTATTTT. Encoded protein: CSASGTGGSDTQYF.

The chain links TRBV28 to TRBJ2-5; 10 positions agree with TRBD1. Losses at the gene ends were 6 bases for V and 4 bases for J; bases not matched to a gene: 14. CDR1 is MDHEN and CDR2 is SYDVKM in the germline V gene. The length of the CDR3 is 17 residues. The DNA for the CDR3 is TGTGCCAGCAGAGCCGGGACAGGGGAGATTTTGGTAGAGACCCAGTACTTC. Its protein product is CASRAGTGEILVETQYF.

V and J are TRBV7-9 and TRBJ2-1, with 15 bases aligning to TRBD2. With 6 bases clipped from V and 9 bases from J, the junction kept 15 bases outside the gene matches. The CDR3 is made up of 18 amino acids. Germline V gene data show CDR1 as SEHNR and CDR2 as FQNEAQ (reference sequence). This CDR3 reads CASSPGLAGGRRGPEQFF. CDR3 in DNA: TGTGCCAGCAGTCCCGGACTAGCGGGAGGGCGTCGGGGGCCTGAGCAGTTCTTC.

This clonotype was found a few times. The chain joins TRBV7-8 to TRBJ1-1; the D is unclear. V lost 6 bases and J 1 base, leaving 12 bases between the germline ends. This CDR3 contains 14 residues. Germline V gene lookup returns CDR1 SGHVS and CDR2 FQNEAQ. The CDR3 protein is CASRISRGNTEAFF. As DNA, the CDR3 is TGTGCCAGCAGGATATCACGGGGGAACACTGAAGCTTTCTTT.

This chain connects TRBV7-4 to TRBJ2-7, with TRBD1 matching 12 bases. Germline CDR1 SGHVT, CDR2 SQSDAQ. CDR3 length equals 16 residues. Trimming cost V 4 bases and J 4 bases; bases outside gene matches: 8. The CDR3 here is CASSSPAGQGAYEQYF. The CDR3 coding sequence is TGTGCCAGCAGCTCTCCGGCGGGACAGGGGGCTTACGAGCAGTACTTC.

The rearrangement uses TRBV28 and TRBJ2-1; no reliable D call. Germline assignment: CDR1 MDHEN and CDR2 SYDVKM. Trimming took off 8 bases at V and 0 bases at J, with 14 bases between the two ends. This CDR3 has 15 residues. The CDR3 here is CASALGRNSYNEQFF. The CDR3 DNA sequence: TGTGCCAGCGCCCTTGGACGGAACTCCTACAATGAGCAGTTCTTC.

This clonotype turned up a few times. The rearrangement joins TRBV11-2 to TRBJ2-7; a weak D match, TRBD1 (5 bases). The germline V and J ends were trimmed by 4 bases and 5 bases, with 12 bases remaining between them. The length of the CDR3 is 13 residues. Germline V gene lookup returns CDR1 SGHAT and CDR2 FQNNGV. CDR3 sequence (DNA): TGTGCCAGCAGCTCCCTAGGGGTAGACGAGCAGTACTTC. This encodes CASSSLGVDEQYF.

This clonotype was seen only a few times. The rearrangement links TRBV12-3 or TRBV12-4 to TRBJ2-7; 10 positions agree with TRBD2. V gave up 5 bases and J gave up 0 bases; unmatched junction bases: 7. The CDR3 runs to 16 residues. CDR3 DNA sequence: TGTGCCAGCAGTGTCTCTAGCGGGGGCCTCTCCTACGAGCAGTACTTC. It translates to CASSVSSGGLSYEQYF.

The chain carries TRBV28 and TRBJ2-1; D is unresolved. The CDR3 has 13 amino acids. From germline, CDR1 is MDHEN and CDR2 SYDVKM. Trimming removed 8 bases at V and 3 bases at J, with 11 bases between. The CDR3 is CASGEVNYNEQFF. The CDR3 DNA follows: TGTGCCAGCGGGGAAGTTAACTACAATGAGCAGTTCTTC.

This clonotype came up many times. V gene TRBV2 combines with J gene TRBJ2-1; D call uncertain. V gave up 8 bases and J gave up 6 bases, with 14 bases separating them. CDR3 size: 13 residues. Germline CDR1 SNHLY, CDR2 FYNNEI. CDR3: CASGTSSLNEQFF. CDR3 nucleotide sequence: TGTGCCAGCGGTACAAGTAGCCTCAATGAGCAGTTCTTC.

The J gene is TRBJ2-1, the V gene TRBV7-6; 10 bases align to TRBD2. The CDR3 totals 17 residues. V lost 2 bases and J lost 3; bases outside the gene matches: 7. Germline V lookup: CDR1 SGHVS, CDR2 FNYEAQ. CDR3 coding DNA: TGTGCCAGCAGCTTATTCCTAGCGGGAGTTAGCTACAATGAGCAGTTCTTC. Amino acids: CASSLFLAGVSYNEQFF.

V usage is TRBV7-2 and J usage is TRBJ2-3, with TRBD2 matching 7 bases. The CDR3 consists of 13 residues. V shed 6 bases, J shed 6 bases, and the junction held 6 bases outside the gene matches. CDR1 and CDR2 from the germline V gene are SGHTA and FQGNSA. The CDR3 nucleotides are TGTGCCAGCAGGGTGGGAGGGGAGGATACGCAGTATTTT. It yields the protein CASRVGGEDTQYF.

The gene calls are TRBV6-2 or TRBV6-3 and TRBJ1-5; D perhaps matches TRBD1 (6 bases). The CDR3 sequence is 16 residues long. Germline assignment: CDR1 MNHEY and CDR2 SVGEGT. V lost 0 bases to trimming and J lost 0 bases, with 9 bases between them. The CDR3 is CASSYSGQHSNQPQHF. CDR3 in DNA: TGTGCCAGCAGTTACTCTGGACAGCATAGCAATCAGCCCCAGCATTTT.

The rearrangement uses TRBV5-6 and TRBJ2-1; D might be TRBD2 (6 bases). Per germline, CDR1 SGHDT and CDR2 YYEEEE. The ends were cut back, 1 base at V and 6 bases at J, with 14 bases in the middle. The CDR3 runs to 15 residues. The CDR3 here is CASSLWRDNFNEQFF. Written as DNA, the CDR3 is TGTGCCAGCAGCTTGTGGCGGGATAATTTCAATGAGCAGTTCTTC.

The CDR3 coding sequence is TGTGCCAGCAGCTTAATCGGGATCGCTGAAGCTTTCTTT. Protein product: CASSLIGIAEAFF. V gene TRBV7-9 combines with J gene TRBJ1-1; D gene unclear. Deletions cut 2 bases from V and 6 bases from J, with 10 bases between. Germline V lookup: CDR1 SEHNR, CDR2 FQNEAQ (reference sequence). This CDR3 has 13 amino acids.

The chain joins TRBV7-8 to TRBJ2-2, with 12 positions matching TRBD2. CDR1 and CDR2 (germline): SGHVS, FQNEAQ. The CDR3 has 17 residues. V gave up 4 bases and J gave up 7 bases; unmatched junction bases: 10. The CDR3: CASSSVTSGRYGGELFF. CDR3 DNA: TGTGCCAGCAGCTCAGTAACTAGCGGGAGGTACGGCGGGGAGCTGTTTTTT.